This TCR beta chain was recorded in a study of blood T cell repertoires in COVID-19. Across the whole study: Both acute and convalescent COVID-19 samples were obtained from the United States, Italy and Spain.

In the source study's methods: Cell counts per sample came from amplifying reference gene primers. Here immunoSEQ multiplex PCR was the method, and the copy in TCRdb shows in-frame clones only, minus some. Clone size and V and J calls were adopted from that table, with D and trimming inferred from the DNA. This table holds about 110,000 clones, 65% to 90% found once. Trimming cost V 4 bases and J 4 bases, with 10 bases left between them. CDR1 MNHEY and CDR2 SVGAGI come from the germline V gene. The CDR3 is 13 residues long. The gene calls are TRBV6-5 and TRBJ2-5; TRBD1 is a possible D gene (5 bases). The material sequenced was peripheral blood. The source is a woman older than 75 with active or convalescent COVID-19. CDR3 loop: CASSFSGAETQYF. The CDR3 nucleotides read TGTGCCAGCAGTTTCTCTGGGGCAGAGACCCAGTACTTC.